This T cell receptor beta chain was captured by sequencing in a study of T cells in Graves' hyperthyroidism and ophthalmopathy. RNA transcripts served as the template for amplifying TCR beta CDR3 regions. HTBI primers were used for first-round RT-PCR of the TCR CDR3. TCRdb re-analysed the multiplex PCR reads in MiXCR, keeping a single row per CDR3 protein. This sample has 450,000 to 700,000 distinct CDR3 sequences, with approximately 44% found just once. Concerning this clonotype itself: Its cognate antigen is unknown.

From germline, CDR1 is LGHDT and CDR2 YNNKEL (reference sequence). The CDR3 runs to 14 residues. V was trimmed by 4 bases and J by 11 bases, leaving 18 bases between them. Study-level points and caveats: Ophthalmopathy was told apart from stable hyperthyroidism by a 13 V-J model. Blood also contained most expanded thyroid clonotypes above 0.001.

Criteria for exclusion of patients were uncontrolled infection, other autoimmune disease, pregnancy or lactation. Sequenced sample: peripheral blood or thyroid tissue (not recorded which). The receptor comes from an adult woman with Graves' disease, either hyperthyroidism or ophthalmopathy (not recorded which). V is TRBV3-1 and J is TRBJ1-5; no reliable D call. The CDR3 DNA reads TGTGCCAGCAGCCCTAGCGGAAGACAAGAGACCCAGCATTTT. Protein product: CASSPSGRQETQHF.